This T cell receptor (beta chain) was retrieved from a study of CD8+ T cells in alopecia areata. In germline, CDR1 is SEHNR, CDR2 FQNEAQ (reference sequence). The V and J ends lost 1 base and 8 bases respectively, with 12 bases between them. The CDR3 contains 14 residues. cDNA serving as the sequencing template came from extracted, reverse transcribed RNA. Only in-frame clones appear in the TCRdb table, and some are missing; sequencing was by immunoSEQ multiplex PCR. The table has 120,000 or so clones, 35% to 40% seen once. In its sample, this clone was seen a few times. Its antigen remains unknown. Broader study findings: Especially in alopecia totalis/universalis, lesional scalp showed greater clonality than normal scalp did.

This TCR derives from a human donor with alopecia areata. The sequenced sample was CD4+ T cells sorted from blood. The chain employs TRBV7-9 and TRBJ2-4; D might be TRBD1 (5 bases). The DNA of the CDR3 is TGTGCCAGCAGCTTAGTAGGGGCCGAGGACATTCAGTACTTC. It encodes CASSLVGAEDIQYF.